In this sample, the clone carrying this T cell receptor beta chain turned up a few times. Its matching antigen is unknown. There are 15 residues in the CDR3. Trimming at V came to 6 bases and at J to 1 base, leaving 7 bases not matched to a gene. CDR1 is SGHTA, CDR2 FQGNSA, per germline. This sample was included in a study of Graves' ophthalmopathy and Graves' hyperthyroidism. Background on the study: Untreated patients at initial diagnosis provided peripheral blood. Study conclusions and caveats: Blood also harbored most expanded thyroid clonotypes above 0.001 frequency.

The authors diagnosed from clinical symptoms, serum thyroxine, TRAb, thyroid ultrasound and orbital computed tomography. Amplification targeted the TCR beta CDR3 regions, with RNA transcripts as the source material. HTBI primers served in a first-round RT-PCR, which a second-round multiplex PCR followed. Using its own MiXCR run on the multiplex PCR reads, TCRdb lists one record per CDR3 protein. The repertoire holds about 640,000 distinct CDR3 sequences, roughly 41% seen once, with about 3.3% in the top ten. The sequencing sample was made of peripheral blood. The receptor was isolated from an adult man with Graves' ophthalmopathy. The J gene is TRBJ1-1, the V gene TRBV7-2; 8 bases align to TRBD1. CDR3 nucleotide sequence: TGTGCCAGCAGATTTAGGACAGGGCGGAACACTGAAGCTTTCTTT. This encodes CASRFRTGRNTEAFF.